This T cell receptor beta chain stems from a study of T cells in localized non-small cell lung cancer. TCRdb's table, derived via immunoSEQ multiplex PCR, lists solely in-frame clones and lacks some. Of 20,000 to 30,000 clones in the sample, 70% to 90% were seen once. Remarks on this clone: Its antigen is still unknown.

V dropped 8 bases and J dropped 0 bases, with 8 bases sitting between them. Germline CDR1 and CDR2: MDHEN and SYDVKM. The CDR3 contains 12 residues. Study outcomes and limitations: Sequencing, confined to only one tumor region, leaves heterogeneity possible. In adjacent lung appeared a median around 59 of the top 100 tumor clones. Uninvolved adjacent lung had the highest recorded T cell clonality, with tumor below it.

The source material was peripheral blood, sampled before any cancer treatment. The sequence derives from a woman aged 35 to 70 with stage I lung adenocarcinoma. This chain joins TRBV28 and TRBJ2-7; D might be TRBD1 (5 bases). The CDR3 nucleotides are TGTGCCAGCGAGGACAACTCCTACGAGCAGTACTTC. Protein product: CASEDNSYEQYF. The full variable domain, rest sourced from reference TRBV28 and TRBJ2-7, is DVKVTQSSRYLVKRTGEKVFLECVQDMDHENMFWYRQDPGLGLRLIYFSYDVKMKEKGDIPEGYSVSREKKERFSLILESASTNQTSMYLCASEDNSYEQYFGPGTRLTVT.